These T cell receptor beta chains were read from a single sample in a study of control samples from healthy donors and cancer patients. The method was immunoSEQ multiplex PCR; TCRdb's version includes in-frame clones alone and lacks a portion of them. The sample contains approximately 150,000 clones, around 92% of which appear only once. Sequencing input: blood. These TCRs come from a young man in good health. CDR3s include the opening cysteine and the closing phenylalanine or tryptophan.

v_call,cdr3_length,j_call,cdr3_aa
TRBV7-2,19,TRBJ2-7,CASSLGPTGQGAIFYEQYF
TRBV19,12,TRBJ1-4,CASSRQGEKLFF
TRBV5-5,15,TRBJ2-2,CASSLGRGDTGELFF
TRBV10-1,15,TRBJ2-1,CASSSQVLPDNEQFF
TRBV7-2,14,TRBJ2-3,CASSFGGRPDTQYF
TRBV19,15,TRBJ2-7,CASSIQGTGNNEQYF
TRBV30,11,TRBJ2-7,CAWKDRGEQYF
TRBV4-1,17,TRBJ2-3,CASSQNGRAIGTDTQYF
TRBV28,18,TRBJ1-2,CASSPITLGQGVNYGHTF
TRBV27,14,TRBJ2-1,CASSFGGFYNEQFF
TRBV7-2,14,TRBJ1-1,CASSLTGGGTEAFF
TRBV7-9,14,TRBJ1-2,CASSPGTGRYGYTF
TRBV5-4,12,TRBJ2-2,CASRGGTGELFF
TRBV7-3,14,TRBJ1-1,CASSLTGGNTEAFF
TRBV9,15,TRBJ2-3,CASSVVSPSTDTQYF
TRBV3-1/TRBV3-2,14,TRBJ1-1,CASSQEEGNTEAFF
TRBV27,16,TRBJ2-2,CASSPWTGRDTGELFF
TRBV30,14,TRBJ1-5,CAWGQGSSNQPQHF
TRBV5-6,15,TRBJ2-1,CASSVSGGGYNEQFF
TRBV5-4,15,TRBJ1-1,CASSLVAGLKSEAFF
TRBV6-5,12,TRBJ1-6,CASSQGGSPLHF
TRBV4-1,15,TRBJ2-3,CASSQGTGSTDTQYF
TRBV19,16,TRBJ1-6,CASGRGRTGENSPLHF
TRBV27,17,TRBJ1-2,CASSLTGTNLGNYGYTF
TRBV27,18,TRBJ2-3,CASSLFSLAGTSTDTQYF
TRBV10-3,17,TRBJ2-1,CAISVPEQAGENNEQFF
TRBV7-8,14,TRBJ1-1,CASSLAGLNTEAFF
TRBV11-2,15,TRBJ1-1,CASSLGRVVATEAFF
TRBV9,17,TRBJ1-1,CASSSPGTGSIGTEAFF
TRBV11-2,11,TRBJ2-7,CASSLTYEQYF
TRBV25-1,17,TRBJ2-6,CASSEGQGVSGANVLTF
TRBV3-1/TRBV3-2,14,TRBJ1-2,CASSQGTANYGYTF
TRBV5-6,12,TRBJ1-2,CASSPGTYGYTF
TRBV25-1,14,TRBJ2-1,CASSEPVSYNEQFF
TRBV5-6,14,TRBJ1-1,CASSTTGRNTEAFF
TRBV7-6,15,TRBJ2-7,CASSPGQGGSREQYF
TRBV9,16,TRBJ2-5,CASSVGGGLREETQYF
TRBV28,16,TRBJ2-1,CASSFGLAGNYNEQFF
TRBV7-9,14,TRBJ1-2,CASSLDQTFDGYTF
TRBV5-4,15,TRBJ1-1,CASSSYGLRNTEAFF
TRBV10-3,13,TRBJ2-5,CAIRGTALETQYF
TRBV5-1,15,TRBJ1-2,CASSLEVGGNYGYTF
TRBV27,16,TRBJ1-1,CASSSWTGAGRTEAFF
TRBV5-1,13,TRBJ1-1,CASAVGSNTEAFF
TRBV27,15,TRBJ1-1,CASSFGGARTTEAFF
TRBV11-2,14,TRBJ1-2,CASSSEQGNYGYTF
TRBV19,13,TRBJ2-3,CASSIDGTDTQYF
TRBV19,13,TRBJ1-1,CASLRGRNTEAFF
TRBV7-3,15,TRBJ1-4,CASSLKAEINEKLFF
TRBV28,14,TRBJ1-3,CASSWTASGNTIYF
TRBV29-1,13,TRBJ1-2,CSVGGTAWDGYTF
TRBV9,14,TRBJ2-3,CASSVDPNTDTQYF